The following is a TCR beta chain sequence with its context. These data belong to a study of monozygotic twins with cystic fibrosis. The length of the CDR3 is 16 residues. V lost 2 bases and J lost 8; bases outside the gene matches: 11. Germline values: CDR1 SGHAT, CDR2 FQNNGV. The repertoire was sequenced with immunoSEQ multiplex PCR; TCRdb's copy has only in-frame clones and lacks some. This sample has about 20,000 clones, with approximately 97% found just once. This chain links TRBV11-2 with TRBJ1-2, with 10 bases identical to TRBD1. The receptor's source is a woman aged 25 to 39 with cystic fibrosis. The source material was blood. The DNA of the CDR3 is TGTGCCAGCAGCTTACCGGGACAGGGGTCGTATTCAGGCTACACCTTC. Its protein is CASSLPGQGSYSGYTF.